This TCR beta chain originates from a study of blood T cell repertoires in COVID-19. Study at large: The United States, Italy and Spain were the sources of the acute and convalescent COVID-19 samples.

In germline, CDR1 is LGHDT, CDR2 YNNKEL (reference sequence). The J segment lost 6 bases and the V segment lost 4 bases, leaving 8 bases of the junction unmatched. The CDR3 totals 14 residues. Clones were read by immunoSEQ multiplex PCR, and TCRdb kept only the in-frame ones, dropping some. The sample has some 40,000 clones; around four fifths are singletons. The rearrangement uses TRBV3-1 (or the pseudogene TRBV3-2) and TRBJ1-1; TRBD1 matches at 7 bases. The sequence was obtained from a human donor in a cohort sampled during active or convalescent COVID-19. The donor label of this sample is uncertain. Sequencing was done on a sample of peripheral blood. The CDR3 DNA reads as TGTGCCAGCAGCCCCCCCACAGGGGACGCTGAAGCTTTCTTT. Protein product: CASSPPTGDAEAFF.